The 21 T cell receptor beta chains below were found in one sample sequenced in a study of blood T cell repertoires in COVID-19. Libraries were prepared by immunoSEQ multiplex PCR; TCRdb keeps only in-frame clonotypes and omits some of them. Of approximately 110,000 clones listed, 75% to 90% are singletons. The sample comprised peripheral blood. The receptors come from a human donor in a cohort sampled during active COVID-19.

V is TRBV7-2 and J is TRBJ2-3; D gene ambiguous. Trimming pared 0 bases from V and 4 bases from J, leaving 20 bases between. The CDR3 is 18 amino acids. Germline CDR1 reads SGHTA; CDR2 reads FQGNSA. Here the CDR3 DNA reads TGTGCCAGCAGCTTAGCATACTCGAGACTTCTTATTCCAGATACGCAGTATTTT. Its protein is CASSLAYSRLLIPDTQYF.

The chain is built from TRBV19 and TRBJ2-7; 7 bases align to TRBD2. Germline trimming cut 5 bases from V and 2 bases from J; bases unmatched to any gene: 0. The CDR3 is 12 residues long. Germline values: CDR1 LNHDA, CDR2 SQIVND (reference sequence). CDR3 protein: CASSRGAYEQYF. In DNA form, the CDR3 reads TGTGCCAGTAGTCGGGGGGCCTACGAGCAGTACTTC.

The CDR3, as DNA: TGTGCCAGCAGCACCCAGGACAGGGGGCTCTCTGGAAACACCATATATTTT. The encoded protein is CASSTQDRGLSGNTIYF. The chain couples TRBV9 to TRBJ1-3; 11 bases are a match to TRBD1. CDR1 is SGDLS, CDR2 YYNGEE, per germline. The J segment lost 0 bases and the V segment lost 4 bases, leaving 6 bases of the junction unmatched. The CDR3 length is 17 residues.

For the CDR3, the DNA is TGTGCCACAAGGGACGGGGGAAACACCGGGGAGCTGTTTTTT. This sequence encodes CATRDGGNTGELFF. This chain connects TRBV7-8 to TRBJ2-2, with a possible D match to TRBD2 (6 bases). V gave up 10 bases and J gave up 2 bases, with 14 bases separating them. The CDR3 loop spans 14 amino acids. Germline CDR1 is SGHVS and CDR2 is FQNEAQ. Full variable domain (missing parts from reference TRBV7-8 and TRBJ2-2): GAGVSQSPRYKVAKRGQDVALRCDPISGHVSLFWYQQALGQGPEFLTYFQNEAQLDKSGLPSDRFFAERPEGSVSTLKIQRTQQEDSAVYLCATRDGGNTGELFFGEGSRLTVL.

This clone was counted once. The chain uses TRBV5-1 and TRBJ2-3; TRBD2 matches at 7 bases. The V segment lost 4 bases and the J segment 2 bases; nucleotides outside the gene matches: 4. CDR1 and CDR2 (germline): SGHRS, YFSETQ. The CDR3 is 14 amino acids. CDR3 nucleotides: TGCGCCAGCAGCGGGAGCGGGACCACAGATACGCAGTATTTT. It yields the protein CASSGSGTTDTQYF. The full variable domain, rest sourced from reference TRBV5-1 and TRBJ2-3, is KAGVTQTPRYLIKTRGQQVTLSCSPISGHRSVSWYQQTPGQGLQFLFEYFSETQRNKGNFPGRFSGRQFSNSRSEMNVSTLELGDSALYLCASSGSGTTDTQYFGPGTRLTVL.

This rearrangement joins TRBV7-6 to TRBJ2-1; 13 bases agree with TRBD2. The CDR3 is 20 amino acids. The germline gives CDR1 SGHVS, CDR2 FNYEAQ. V dropped 5 bases and J dropped 5; count of bases not matched to a gene: 18. The CDR3 nucleotides read TGTGCCAGCAGCGTAATACAGGGGCTGTCGACTAGCGGGAGGAACAATGAGCAGTTCTTC. It specifies CASSVIQGLSTSGRNNEQFF.

J is TRBJ2-1 and V is TRBV11-2; 7 bases are a match to TRBD1. This CDR3 region has 15 residues. Germline values: CDR1 SGHAT, CDR2 FQNNGV. Trimming took 0 bases from V and 4 from J; bases not matched to a gene: 3. The CDR3 DNA follows: TGTGCCAGCAGCTTAGAGAGGGGGCAGTACAATGAGCAGTTCTTC. Protein product: CASSLERGQYNEQFF.

The V gene is TRBV7-3, the J gene TRBJ2-7; the match to TRBD2 covers 13 bases. The trim removed 4 bases at V and 4 bases at J, leaving 16 bases unmatched. CDR1 is SGHTA, CDR2 FQGTGA, per germline. This CDR3 contains 19 residues. In nucleotides, the CDR3 is TGTGCCAGCAGCTCTAACGCTACTAGCGGGAGGGTAAAAGGATACGAGCAGTACTTC. Protein product: CASSSNATSGRVKGYEQYF.

The V gene is TRBV6-2 or TRBV6-3, the J gene TRBJ2-1; the match to TRBD2 covers 9 bases. CDR1 is MNHEY and CDR2 is SVGEGT in the germline V gene. V gave up 5 bases and J gave up 6 bases; unmatched junction bases: 14. This CDR3 region has 17 residues. CDR3 coding DNA: TGTGCCAGCAGTGGGGGCCTTGGCGGGAGGGGAAGCAATGAGCAGTTCTTC. As protein: CASSGGLGGRGSNEQFF.

The chain is built from TRBV6-6 and TRBJ2-7; D call uncertain. The CDR3 is 14 amino acids. Germline assignment: CDR1 MNHNY and CDR2 SVGAGI (reference sequence). V lost 6 bases and J 3 bases, leaving 15 bases between the germline ends. The CDR3 region is CASSGGLTLYEQYF. CDR3 bases: TGTGCCAGCAGCGGTGGGCTAACCCTCTACGAGCAGTACTTC.

Here the CDR3 reads CASSYWYSGRVEQYF. CDR3 bases: TGTGCCAGCAGTTATTGGTATAGCGGGCGGGTCGAGCAGTACTTC. The rearrangement links TRBV6-2 or TRBV6-3 to TRBJ2-7, with 7 bases that match TRBD2. CDR3 length: 15 residues. V lost 3 bases to trimming and J lost 6 bases; unmatched junction nucleotides: 11. Germline assignment: CDR1 MNHEY and CDR2 SVGEGT.

V usage is TRBV2 and J usage is TRBJ1-2, with TRBD1 matching 7 bases. Germline CDR1 and CDR2: SNHLY and FYNNEI. The CDR3 runs 15 residues. V lost 8 bases to trimming and J lost 7 bases; unmatched junction nucleotides: 16. The CDR3 nucleotides are TGTGCCAGCCTGTTGCGGGCAGGGGGAGAGGGTGGCTACACCTTC. Translating it yields CASLLRAGGEGGYTF.

V gene TRBV6-5 combines with J gene TRBJ2-7; 11 nucleotides agree with TRBD2. V lost 5 bases to trimming and J lost 5 bases; unmatched junction nucleotides: 8. CDR1 and CDR2 from the germline V gene are MNHEY and SVGAGI. CDR3 length equals 15 residues. CDR3 amino acids: CASSRGLAGADEQYF. CDR3 DNA: TGTGCCAGCAGTCGCGGACTAGCGGGCGCCGACGAGCAGTACTTC.

The chain recombines TRBV5-6 with TRBJ1-2, with TRBD1 identical over 9 bases. Germline CDR1 SGHDT, CDR2 YYEEEE. The CDR3 has 14 amino acids. The V and J ends lost 1 base and 6 bases, in that order; junction bases with no gene match: 4. This CDR3 is CASSLRTGGNGYTF. Here the CDR3 DNA reads TGTGCCAGCAGCTTGCGTACAGGGGGCAATGGCTACACCTTC. The variable domain in full, with the rest retrieved from reference TRBV5-6 and TRBJ1-2, is DAGVTQSPTHLIKTRGQQVTLRCSPKSGHDTVSWYQQALGQGPQFIFQYYEEEERQRGNFPDRFSGHQFPNYSSELNVNALLLGDSALYLCASSLRTGGNGYTFGSGTRLTVV.

The chain carries TRBV3-1 (or the pseudogene TRBV3-2) and TRBJ1-2, with D tentatively TRBD1 (6 bases). The V gene lost 5 bases and the J gene lost 6 bases, with 16 bases spanning the gap. This CDR3 is 14 amino acids long. The germline V gene encodes CDR1 LGHDT and CDR2 YNNKEL (reference sequence). The CDR3 region has the DNA TGTGCCAGCAGCGCCCAGAAAGGGGGTAATGGCTACACCTTC. Its translation: CASSAQKGGNGYTF.

In its sample, this clone was seen a few times. This chain joins TRBV7-9 and TRBJ1-5; D unresolved. The germline V and J ends were trimmed by 1 base and 0 bases, with 7 bases remaining between them. CDR1 is SEHNR, CDR2 FQNEAQ, per germline (reference sequence). The CDR3 covers 15 residues. As DNA, the CDR3 is TGTGCCAGCAGCTTAGACGGGATTAGCAATCAGCCCCAGCATTTT. Protein product: CASSLDGISNQPQHF. Complete variable domain (other parts from reference TRBV7-9 and TRBJ1-5): DTGVSQNPRHKITKRGQNVTFRCDPISEHNRLYWYRQTLGQGPEFLTYFQNEAQLEKSRLLSDRFSAERPKGSFSTLEIQRTEQGDSAMYLCASSLDGISNQPQHFGDGTRLSIL.

The chain joins TRBV19 to TRBJ2-7; 8 bases are a match to TRBD1. This CDR3 is built from 14 residues. CDR1 is LNHDA and CDR2 is SQIVND in the germline V gene (reference sequence). J gave up 8 bases and V 6 bases, and 12 bases lay outside the gene matches. The CDR3 here is CASSGGQGRMKQYF. The CDR3 bases are TGTGCCAGTAGCGGTGGACAGGGCCGAATGAAGCAGTACTTC.

The chain links TRBV28 to TRBJ2-7, with a possible D match to TRBD2 (5 bases). Trimming shortened V by 5 bases and J by 2 bases, and 13 bases separated the two germline ends. The CDR3 covers 14 residues. Looked up from germline, CDR1 is MDHEN and CDR2 is SYDVKM. The CDR3 DNA follows: TGTGCCAGCAGTGGAGCGGAGCTCCCCTACGAGCAGTACTTC. It encodes CASSGAELPYEQYF.

The chain couples TRBV5-5 to TRBJ1-3; 9 bases map to TRBD1. In germline, CDR1 is SGHKS, CDR2 YYEKEE (reference sequence). V dropped 1 base and J dropped 2; count of bases not matched to a gene: 7. The CDR3 has 17 residues. The CDR3 DNA is TGTGCCAGCAGCTTGTTCAAAGGGACAGGGCCTGGAAACACCATATATTTT. Translated, it gives CASSLFKGTGPGNTIYF. Looking up the rest from reference TRBV5-5 and TRBJ1-3 gives the full variable domain: DAGVTQSPTHLIKTRGQQVTLRCSPISGHKSVSWYQQVLGQGPQFIFQYYEKEERGRGNFPDRFSARQFPNYSSELNVNALLLGDSALYLCASSLFKGTGPGNTIYFGEGSWLTVV.

The chain employs TRBV19 and TRBJ2-5; 8 bases agree with TRBD1. With 10 bases clipped from V and 0 bases from J, the junction kept 7 bases outside the gene matches. Looked up from germline, CDR1 is LNHDA and CDR2 is SQIVND (reference sequence). The CDR3 sequence is 14 residues long. The DNA of the CDR3 is TGTGCCACTATGGACAGGGCGTACCAAGAGACCCAGTACTTC. It is translated as CATMDRAYQETQYF.

In this sample, this clone turned up a few times. This rearrangement joins TRBV2 to TRBJ1-5; TRBD1 is a possible D gene (6 bases). Per the germline V gene, CDR1 is SNHLY and CDR2 is FYNNEI. The CDR3 spans 15 residues. The V end was cut by 8 bases, the J end by 4 bases, with 18 bases between. The chain's CDR3 is CASRAGEIRNQPQHF. Written as DNA, the CDR3 is TGTGCCAGCCGGGCAGGGGAGATCCGTAATCAGCCCCAGCATTTT.